The T cell receptor (beta chain) under discussion was sequenced for a study of blood T cell repertoires in COVID-19. Study as a whole: Acute and convalescent COVID-19 specimens originated in the United States, Italy and Spain. From T cells, B-cell-depleted T cells, or PBMCs came the material, which was cDNA or gDNA.

This CDR3 comprises 11 residues. CDR1 and CDR2 from the germline V gene are SGDLS and YYNGEE. V lost 3 bases, J lost 10 bases, and 8 bases lay in between. Seattle patients were enrolled while actively infected and followed longitudinally. Original handling: Amplifying reference gene primers gave estimates of nucleated cell counts. The repertoire was sequenced with immunoSEQ multiplex PCR; TCRdb's copy has only in-frame clones and lacks some. V and J calls and clone size come straight from that table; D and trimming were deduced from the DNA. The sample records about 160,000 clones, about 90% being singletons.

The sample taken for sequencing was peripheral blood. The origin of this receptor is a man aged 30 to 45 with COVID-19, enrolled during active disease. The rearrangement uses TRBV9 and TRBJ2-1; tentative D call: TRBD1 (6 bases). DNA for the CDR3: TGTGCCAGCAGCGCCGACAGGGAGCAGTTCTTC. It encodes CASSADREQFF.